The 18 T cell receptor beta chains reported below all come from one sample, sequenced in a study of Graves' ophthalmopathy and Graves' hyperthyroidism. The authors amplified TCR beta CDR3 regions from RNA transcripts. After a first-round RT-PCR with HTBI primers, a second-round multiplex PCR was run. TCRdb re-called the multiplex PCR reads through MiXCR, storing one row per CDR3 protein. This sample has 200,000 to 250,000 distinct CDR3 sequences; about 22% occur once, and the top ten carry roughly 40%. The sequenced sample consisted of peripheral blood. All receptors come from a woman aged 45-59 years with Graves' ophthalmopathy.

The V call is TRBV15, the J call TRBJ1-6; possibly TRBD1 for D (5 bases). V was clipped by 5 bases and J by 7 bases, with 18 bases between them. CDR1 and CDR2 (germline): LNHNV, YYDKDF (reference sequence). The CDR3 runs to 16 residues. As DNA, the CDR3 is TGTGCCACCAGCCGCGTTGCAGGGAGGTGGAATTCACCCCTCCACTTT. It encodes CATSRVAGRWNSPLHF.

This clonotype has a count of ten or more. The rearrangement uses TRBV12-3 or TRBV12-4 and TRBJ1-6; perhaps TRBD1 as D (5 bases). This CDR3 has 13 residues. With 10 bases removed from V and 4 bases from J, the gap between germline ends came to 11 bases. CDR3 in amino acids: CATGGSYNSPLHF. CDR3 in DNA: TGTGCCACCGGGGGGTCTTATAATTCACCCCTCCACTTT.

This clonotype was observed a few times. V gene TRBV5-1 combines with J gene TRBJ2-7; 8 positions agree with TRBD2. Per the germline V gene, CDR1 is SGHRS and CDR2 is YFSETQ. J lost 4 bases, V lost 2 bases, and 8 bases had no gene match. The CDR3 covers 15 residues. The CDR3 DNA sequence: TGCGCCAGCAGCTTCGGGAGCGGGAGTGCTTACGAGCAGTACTTC. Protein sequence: CASSFGSGSAYEQYF.

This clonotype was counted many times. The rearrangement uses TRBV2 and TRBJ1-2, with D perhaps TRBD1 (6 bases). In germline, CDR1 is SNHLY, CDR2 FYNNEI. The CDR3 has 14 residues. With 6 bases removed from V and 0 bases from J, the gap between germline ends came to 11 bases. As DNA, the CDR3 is TGTGCCAGCAGCAGGACAGCCCCTAACTATGGCTACACCTTC. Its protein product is CASSRTAPNYGYTF.

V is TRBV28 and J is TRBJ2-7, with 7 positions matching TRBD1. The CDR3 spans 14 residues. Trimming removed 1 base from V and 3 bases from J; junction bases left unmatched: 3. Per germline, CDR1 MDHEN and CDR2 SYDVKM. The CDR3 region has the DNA TGTGCCAGCAGTTTATCGGGACAGTTCTACGAGCAGTACTTC. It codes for CASSLSGQFYEQYF.

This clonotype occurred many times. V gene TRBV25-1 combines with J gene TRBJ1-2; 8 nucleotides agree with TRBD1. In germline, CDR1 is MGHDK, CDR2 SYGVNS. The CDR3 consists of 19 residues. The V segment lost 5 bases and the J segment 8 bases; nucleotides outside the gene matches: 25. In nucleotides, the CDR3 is TGTGCCAGCAGTTTCCCCAGCGCAGCGACGACAGGGGCATGGAGAGGCTACACCTTC. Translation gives CASSFPSAATTGAWRGYTF.

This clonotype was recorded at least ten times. The CDR3 sequence: CASSALRGRGYTF. The CDR3 DNA reads as TGTGCCAGCAGTGCCCTCAGGGGGCGAGGCTACACCTTC. This sequence joins TRBV6-1 and TRBJ1-2; TRBD1 aligns across 8 bases. Per germline, CDR1 MNHNS and CDR2 SASEGT. V gave up 4 bases and J gave up 8 bases; unmatched junction bases: 6. The CDR3 spans 13 residues.

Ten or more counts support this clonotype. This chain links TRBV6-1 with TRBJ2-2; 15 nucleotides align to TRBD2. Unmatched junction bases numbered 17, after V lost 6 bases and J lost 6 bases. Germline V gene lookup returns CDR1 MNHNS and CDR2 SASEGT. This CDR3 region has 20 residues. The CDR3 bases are TGTGCCAGCAGGAAGGAACGGATCACCGGGACTAGCGGGAGGTCCGGGGAGCTGTTTTTT. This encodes CASRKERITGTSGRSGELFF.

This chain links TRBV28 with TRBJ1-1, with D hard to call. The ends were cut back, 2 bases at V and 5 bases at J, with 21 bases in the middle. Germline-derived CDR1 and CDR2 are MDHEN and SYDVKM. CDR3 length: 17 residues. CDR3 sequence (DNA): TGTGCCAGCAGTTTAGTACCTAGGGCCCGGGTAGGGACTGAAGCTTTCTTT. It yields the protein CASSLVPRARVGTEAFF.

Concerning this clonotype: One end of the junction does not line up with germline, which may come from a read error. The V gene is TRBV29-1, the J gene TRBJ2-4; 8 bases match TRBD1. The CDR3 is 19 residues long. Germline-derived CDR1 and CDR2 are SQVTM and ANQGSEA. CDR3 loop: CSVADRGLESKLAKNFQYF. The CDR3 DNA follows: TGCAGCGTAGCCGACAGGGGATTAGAGTCTAAACTAGCCAAAAACTTTCAGTACTTC. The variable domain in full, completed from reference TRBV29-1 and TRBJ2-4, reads SAVISQKPSRDICQRGTSLTIQCQVDSQVTMMFWYRQQPGQSLTLIATANQGSEATYESGFVIDKFPISRPNLTFSTLTVSNMSPEDSSIYLCSVADRGLESKLAKNFQYFGAGTRLSVL.

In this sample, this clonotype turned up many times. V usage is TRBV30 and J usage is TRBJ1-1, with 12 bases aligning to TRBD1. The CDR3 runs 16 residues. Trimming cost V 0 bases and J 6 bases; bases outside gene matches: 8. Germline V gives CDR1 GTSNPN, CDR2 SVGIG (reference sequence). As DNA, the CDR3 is TGTGCCTGGAGTGTACGGGGGGGACAGGGGGCCCCTGAAGCTTTCTTT. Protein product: CAWSVRGGQGAPEAFF.

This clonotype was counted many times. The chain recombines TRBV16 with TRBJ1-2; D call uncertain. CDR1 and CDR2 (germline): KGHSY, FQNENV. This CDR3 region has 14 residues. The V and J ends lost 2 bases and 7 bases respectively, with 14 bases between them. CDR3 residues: CASSQAEPRGGYTF. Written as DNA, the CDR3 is TGTGCCAGCAGCCAAGCCGAGCCCCGGGGTGGCTACACCTTC.

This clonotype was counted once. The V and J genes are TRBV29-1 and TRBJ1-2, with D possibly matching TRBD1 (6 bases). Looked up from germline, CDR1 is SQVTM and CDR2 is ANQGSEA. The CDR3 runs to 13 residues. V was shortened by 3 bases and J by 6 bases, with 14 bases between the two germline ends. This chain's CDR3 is CSVDPQGLDGYTF. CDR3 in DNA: TGCAGCGTTGATCCACAGGGTTTAGATGGCTACACCTTC. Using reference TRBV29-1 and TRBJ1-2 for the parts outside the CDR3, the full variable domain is SAVISQKPSRDICQRGTSLTIQCQVDSQVTMMFWYRQQPGQSLTLIATANQGSEATYESGFVIDKFPISRPNLTFSTLTVSNMSPEDSSIYLCSVDPQGLDGYTFGSGTRLTVV.

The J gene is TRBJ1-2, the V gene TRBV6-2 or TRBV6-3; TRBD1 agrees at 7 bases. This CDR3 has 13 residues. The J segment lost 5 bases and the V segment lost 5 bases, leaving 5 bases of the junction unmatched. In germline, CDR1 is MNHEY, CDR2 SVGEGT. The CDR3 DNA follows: TGTGCCAGCAGTATAGGACAGGCATATGGCTACACCTTC. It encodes CASSIGQAYGYTF.

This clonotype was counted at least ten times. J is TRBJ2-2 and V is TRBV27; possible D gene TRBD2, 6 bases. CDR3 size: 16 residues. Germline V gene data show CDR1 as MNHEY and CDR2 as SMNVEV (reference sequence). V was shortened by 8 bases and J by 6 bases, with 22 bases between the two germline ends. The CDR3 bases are TGTGCCAGCTGCCGACTAAGGAGGGCCGCGTCCGGGGAGCTGTTTTTT. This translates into CASCRLRRAASGELFF.

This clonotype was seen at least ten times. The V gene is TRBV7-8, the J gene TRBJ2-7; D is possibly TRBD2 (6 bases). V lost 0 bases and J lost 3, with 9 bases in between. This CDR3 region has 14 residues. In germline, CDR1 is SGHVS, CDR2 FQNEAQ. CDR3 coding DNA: TGTGCCAGCAGCTTAGCGGGACTTAACTACGAGCAGTACTTC. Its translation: CASSLAGLNYEQYF.

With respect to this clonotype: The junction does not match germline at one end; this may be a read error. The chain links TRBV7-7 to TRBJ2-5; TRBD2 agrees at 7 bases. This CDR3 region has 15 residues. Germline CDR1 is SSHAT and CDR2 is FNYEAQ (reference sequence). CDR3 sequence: CASSPHGLGTETQYF. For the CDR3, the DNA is TGTGCTAGCAGTCCGCACGGACTAGGTACTGAGACCCAGTACTTC.

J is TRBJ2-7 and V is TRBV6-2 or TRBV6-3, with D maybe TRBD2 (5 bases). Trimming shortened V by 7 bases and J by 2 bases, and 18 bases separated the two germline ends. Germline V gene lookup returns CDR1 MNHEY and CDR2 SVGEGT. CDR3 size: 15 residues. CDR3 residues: CASNIGRERAYEQYF. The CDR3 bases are TGTGCCAGCAACATAGGGAGAGAGAGAGCCTACGAGCAGTACTTC.